This passage covers 21 T cell receptor beta chains from one sample sequenced in a study of blood T cells in healthy people across ages. With a J-beta primer mix and a sample-barcoded 5' primer, a second PCR ran 7 to 11 cycles. TCRdb called the 5' RACE reads again in MiXCR, with one record for every CDR3 protein. The data contain roughly 700,000 distinct CDR3 sequences, around 32% of them singletons. Sequencing was carried out using blood. Receptor source: a woman of 80 years or more in good health.

This clonotype has just a few counts. The V and J genes are TRBV7-9 and TRBJ1-6; no clear D. Germline V gene lookup returns CDR1 SEHNR and CDR2 FQNEAQ (reference sequence). With 6 bases removed from V and 8 bases from J, the gap between germline ends came to 14 bases. CDR3 length: 14 amino acids. In DNA, the CDR3 is TGTGCCAGCAGTTTAACCGTGAATGATTCACCCCTCCACTTT. Protein sequence: CASSLTVNDSPLHF.

The V and J genes are TRBV6-6 and TRBJ1-1; D gene uncertain. Germline lookup yields CDR1 MNHNY and CDR2 SVGAGI (reference sequence). The CDR3 totals 14 residues. The V and J ends lost 4 bases and 5 bases respectively, with 14 bases between them. The CDR3 is CASSFGETNTEAFF. The CDR3 nucleotides read TGTGCCAGCAGTTTTGGGGAGACGAATACTGAAGCTTTCTTT.

The rearrangement links TRBV9 to TRBJ1-1; D is undetermined. There are 14 residues in the CDR3. CDR1 and CDR2 (germline): SGDLS, YYNGEE. V gave up 0 bases and J gave up 3 bases, with 9 bases separating them. CDR3 in amino acids: CASSVVRRYTEAFF. CDR3 DNA sequence: TGTGCCAGCAGCGTAGTAAGGAGATACACTGAAGCTTTCTTT.

The table lists this clonotype with many counts. The V gene is TRBV6-2 or TRBV6-3, the J gene TRBJ1-5, with TRBD1 as a possible D gene (5 bases). Trimming shortened V by 6 bases and J by 4 bases, and 19 bases separated the two germline ends. Germline CDR1 is MNHEY and CDR2 is SVGEGT. The CDR3 length is 16 residues. CDR3 sequence reads: CASRTRDGAFNQPQHF. CDR3 DNA sequence: TGTGCCAGCAGAACTCGGGACGGTGCATTTAATCAGCCCCAGCATTTT.

With respect to this clonotype: One end of the junction does not line up with germline, which may come from a read error. This chain connects TRBV11-2 to TRBJ2-3; a weak D match, TRBD2 (7 bases). Per the germline V gene, CDR1 is SGHAT and CDR2 is FQNNGV. This CDR3 spans 16 amino acids. CDR3 bases: TGTGCCAGCAGCGAAAACCGGGGGGCCGGCACAGGTACGCAGTATTTT. Protein: CASSENRGAGTGTQYF.

In its sample, this clonotype was seen a few times. The V call is TRBV20-1, the J call TRBJ2-7; perhaps TRBD2 as D (6 bases). Germline V gives CDR1 DFQATT, CDR2 SNEGSKA (reference sequence). The CDR3 contains 14 residues. Trimming stripped 5 bases from V and 2 bases from J, with 16 bases between. The CDR3, as DNA: TGCAGTGCTGAGGGACTCCCGAACACCTACGAGCAGTACTTC. This gives the protein CSAEGLPNTYEQYF.

This clonotype was counted between two and nine times. This chain links TRBV7-2 with TRBJ2-7; 8 bases fit TRBD2. The J call may not be correct, given that the DNA end is closer to TRBJ2-5. Germline V gene data show CDR1 as SGHTA and CDR2 as FQGNSA. The CDR3 is made up of 16 amino acids. The CDR3 DNA sequence: TGTACCAGCAGCTTAGGGACCAGCGGGGGAAGGGAGACCCAGTACTTC. This sequence encodes CTSSLGTSGGRETQYF.

The J gene is TRBJ2-1, the V gene TRBV7-2; D is unresolved. Germline assignment: CDR1 SGHTA and CDR2 FQGNSA. Trimming pared 5 bases from V and 0 bases from J, leaving 11 bases between. CDR3 length: 15 amino acids. The DNA of the CDR3 is TGTGCCAGCAGCCCTTCACTAAGCTCCTACAATGAGCAGTTCTTC. Its translation: CASSPSLSSYNEQFF.

The rearrangement joins TRBV4-2 to TRBJ2-1; TRBD2 agrees at 13 bases. Trimming took 1 base from V and 0 from J; bases not matched to a gene: 9. The CDR3 has 20 amino acids. Germline assignment: CDR1 LGHNA and CDR2 YNFKEQ. The CDR3, as DNA: TGTGCCAGCAGCCAAGTGGTGGGACTAGCGGGATTAGCCTCCTACAATGAGCAGTTCTTC. Amino acid sequence: CASSQVVGLAGLASYNEQFF.

This clonotype was observed many times. The rearrangement joins TRBV3-1 to TRBJ1-2, with 10 bases aligning to TRBD1. The CDR3 has 14 amino acids. Germline values: CDR1 LGHDT, CDR2 YNNKEL (reference sequence). V lost 4 bases, J lost 8 bases, and 7 bases stayed unmatched. CDR3 protein: CASSLGDRGPGYTF. The CDR3 coding sequence is TGTGCCAGCAGCCTCGGCGACAGGGGGCCAGGCTACACCTTC.

A word on this clonotype: A much larger clone differs by one base, so this may be a read error. This rearrangement joins TRBV2 to TRBJ2-1; 11 nucleotides line up with TRBD1. CDR3 length equals 15 residues. Germline V gene lookup returns CDR1 SNHLY and CDR2 FYNNEI. Unmatched junction bases numbered 7, after V lost 5 bases and J lost 7 bases. The CDR3 DNA reads TGTGCCAGCAGTTCCCCGGGACAGGGGGGAAATGAGCAGTTCTTC. Its protein product is CASSSPGQGGNEQFF.

This clonotype was seen many times. This sequence joins TRBV4-2 and TRBJ2-3; 7 bases are a match to TRBD2. This CDR3 has 17 amino acids. Trimming cost V 3 bases and J 2 bases; bases outside gene matches: 11. Germline CDR1 reads LGHNA; CDR2 reads YNFKEQ. CDR3 loop: CASSQLEGGIDTDTQYF. In DNA form, the CDR3 reads TGTGCCAGCAGCCAGCTCGAGGGAGGGATAGACACAGATACGCAGTATTTT.

As to this clonotype: A much larger clone differs from this one at a single base, so this may be a read error. The chain links TRBV20-1 to TRBJ2-1; tentatively, D is TRBD1 (6 bases). CDR3 length: 18 amino acids. Germline values: CDR1 DFQATT, CDR2 SNEGSKA (reference sequence). The V and J ends lost 2 bases and 13 bases respectively, with 33 bases between them. The DNA of the CDR3 is TGCAGTGCTAGACCAAATGACCGGCTTCAGGGGCGGAAAGAGACCCAGTTCTTC. Translated: CSARPNDRLQGRKETQFF.

Ten or more counts support this clonotype. The rearrangement joins TRBV20-1 to TRBJ2-5, with 9 nucleotides matching TRBD2. The CDR3 consists of 14 residues. CDR1 is DFQATT and CDR2 is SNEGSKA in the germline V gene (reference sequence). Trimming removed 1 base from V and 2 bases from J; junction bases left unmatched: 2. The CDR3 here is CSARVAGEQETQYF. CDR3 nucleotides: TGCAGTGCTAGAGTAGCGGGGGAACAAGAGACCCAGTACTTC.

J is TRBJ1-4 and V is TRBV9, with TRBD1 matching over 8 bases. The CDR3 is made up of 13 amino acids. The V and J ends lost 4 bases and 11 bases, in that order; junction bases with no gene match: 7. Germline V CDR1 and CDR2: SGDLS, YYNGEE. The CDR3 here is CASSRDRRGKLFF. The CDR3, as DNA: TGTGCCAGCAGCCGGGACAGGAGGGGGAAACTGTTTTTT.

In this sample, this clonotype turned up many times. The V gene is TRBV7-3, the J gene TRBJ2-2; D remains unclear. Trimming pared 0 bases from V and 4 bases from J, leaving 9 bases between. The CDR3 sequence is 15 residues long. Per the germline V gene, CDR1 is SGHTA and CDR2 is FQGTGA. The CDR3 loop reads CASSLTSYPTGELFF. For the CDR3, the DNA is TGTGCCAGCAGCTTAACCAGCTACCCCACCGGGGAGCTGTTTTTT.

About this clonotype: A much larger clone lies one base from this, so it may be a read error. This sequence joins TRBV6-5 and TRBJ2-1; 7 bases match TRBD1. The J call may be wrong; the DNA end is better matched by TRBJ2-7. Germline CDR1 MNHEY, CDR2 SVGAGI. This CDR3 comprises 15 residues. The CDR3 sequence: CASSYGRGTYNEQYF. DNA of the CDR3: TGTGCCAGCAGTTACGGCAGGGGGACATACAATGAGCAGTACTTC.

Comment on this clonotype: This may stem from a read error, because a much larger clone lies one nucleotide away. The CDR3 carries no conserved terminal phenylalanine or tryptophan, so it likely arises from a read error. The DNA is omitted, as the CDR3 cannot be located on it reliably, and the CDR3 follows TCRdb's listing. CDR3 amino acids: CASSPPGLAGGAKFS. This chain joins TRBV12-3 or TRBV12-4 and TRBJ2-1; TRBD2, the D gene given by the table, was not confirmed from the DNA. The CDR3 comprises 15 residues, both ends counted.

The chain couples TRBV9 to TRBJ2-5, with 9 bases matching TRBD1. Looked up from germline, CDR1 is SGDLS and CDR2 is YYNGEE. This CDR3 region has 15 residues. Trimming took 0 bases from V and 11 from J; bases not matched to a gene: 11. CDR3 in amino acids: CASSVEQGARGEQYF. CDR3 sequence (DNA): TGTGCCAGCAGCGTAGAACAGGGGGCGCGAGGTGAGCAGTACTTC.

V is TRBV7-2 and J is TRBJ2-1; D gene unclear. Trimming removed 4 bases at V and 1 base at J, with 11 bases between. The CDR3 is 15 residues long. Germline lookup yields CDR1 SGHTA and CDR2 FQGNSA. Written as DNA, the CDR3 is TGTGCCAGCAGCTCCATCGGACGTTCCTACAATGAGCAGTTCTTC. Encoded protein: CASSSIGRSYNEQFF. The entire variable domain, with the rest obtained from reference TRBV7-2 and TRBJ2-1, is as follows: GAGVSQSPSNKVTEKGKDVELRCDPISGHTALYWYRQSLGQGLEFLIYFQGNSAPDKSGLPSDRFSAERTGGSVSTLTIQRTQQEDSAVYLCASSSIGRSYNEQFFGPGTRLTVL.

As regards this clonotype: A much larger clone is a single base away; this may be a read error. The chain uses TRBV5-1 and TRBJ2-7, with 8 bases matching TRBD2. The CDR3 consists of 14 residues. Germline lookup yields CDR1 SGHRS and CDR2 YFSETQ. Trimming at V came to 9 bases and at J to 4 bases, leaving 12 bases not matched to a gene. The CDR3 bases are TGCGCCAACTCCACCGCGGGGGGCCAGTACGAGCAGTACTTC. It specifies CANSTAGGQYEQYF.